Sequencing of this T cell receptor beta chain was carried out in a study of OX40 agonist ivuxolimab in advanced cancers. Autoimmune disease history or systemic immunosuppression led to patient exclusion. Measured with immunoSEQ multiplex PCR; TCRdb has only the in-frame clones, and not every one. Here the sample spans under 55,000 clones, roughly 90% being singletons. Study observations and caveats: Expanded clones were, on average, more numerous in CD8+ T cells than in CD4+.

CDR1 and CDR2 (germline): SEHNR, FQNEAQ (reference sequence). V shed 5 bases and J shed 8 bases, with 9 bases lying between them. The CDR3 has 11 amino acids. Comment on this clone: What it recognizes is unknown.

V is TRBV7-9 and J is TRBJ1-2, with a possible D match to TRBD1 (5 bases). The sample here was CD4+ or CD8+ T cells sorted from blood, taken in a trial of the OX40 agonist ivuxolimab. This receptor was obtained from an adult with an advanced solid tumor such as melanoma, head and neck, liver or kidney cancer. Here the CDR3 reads CASSREGGYTF. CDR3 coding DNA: TGTGCCAGCAGCCGGGAGGGGGGCTACACCTTC.